The sequence of this TCR beta chain was determined in a study of shared clonotypes between healthy human individuals. Study-wide context: Ranging from 18 to 49 in age, donors were a couple of women and a few men. Donors had three CD4 naive, three CD4 memory, two CD8 naive and one CD8 memory plate apiece. Study results and limitations: Measured sharing among donors was expected to vary with sequencing depth. Among the subsets, naive ones generally showed larger estimated richness than memory ones.

TCRdb keeps only in-frame clones here, not all; method: immunoSEQ multiplex PCR. This sample has some 2.1 million clones, with approximately 94% found just once. Notes on this clone: The antigen is undetermined.

The naive CD8 fraction comprised CD45RO-negative cells positively selected for CCR7 and excluded terminally differentiated effector memory CD45RA+ cells. The sample consisted of naive CD8+ T cells sorted from blood. The sequence was obtained from a man younger than 35 in good health.

This CDR3 reads CASSLLAGGLPGGELFF. CDR3 coding DNA: TGTGCCAGCAGCCTACTAGCGGGAGGGCTTCCCGGCGGGGAGCTGTTTTTT. The rearrangement links TRBV9 to TRBJ2-2; TRBD2 matches 13 bases. Germline assignment: CDR1 SGDLS and CDR2 YYNGEE. This CDR3 region has 17 residues. V shed 4 bases and J 7 bases; nucleotides not matched to a gene: 10.